This T cell receptor (beta chain) emerged from a study of CD8 T cells in ankylosing spondylitis. Overall study findings and caveats: Peripheral blood samples showed relatively rare disease-linked clones, and these clones were CD8+. The authors reported significant enrichment of disease-linked clones in matched ankylosing spondylitis synovial fluid. The study identified a TCR beta motif of 7 or 8 highly homologous variants that appeared characteristic of ankylosing spondylitis blood.

There are 14 residues in the CDR3. V lost 3 bases, J lost 5 bases, and 14 bases lay in between. The V gene's germline CDR1 is SGHKS and CDR2 YYEKEE (reference sequence). Construction of TCR beta libraries was performed using quantitative 5'-RACE with molecular barcodes. MiXCR, run by TCRdb on the 5' RACE reads, gives a single entry per CDR3 protein. This sample yields approximately 130,000 distinct CDR3 sequences, of which about an eighth are seen a single time; 4.1% belongs to the top ten. This clonotype showed up many times. Its antigen is not identified. V gene TRBV5-5 combines with J gene TRBJ1-1; D is undetermined. This receptor was identified in a female donor with ankylosing spondylitis or in good health (not recorded which). The sequenced material came from blood, either unsorted or a sorted T cell fraction (not recorded which). The CDR3 coding sequence is TGTGCCAGCAGCTCGTTTGGGATAGGGACTGAAGCTTTCTTT. As protein: CASSSFGIGTEAFF.